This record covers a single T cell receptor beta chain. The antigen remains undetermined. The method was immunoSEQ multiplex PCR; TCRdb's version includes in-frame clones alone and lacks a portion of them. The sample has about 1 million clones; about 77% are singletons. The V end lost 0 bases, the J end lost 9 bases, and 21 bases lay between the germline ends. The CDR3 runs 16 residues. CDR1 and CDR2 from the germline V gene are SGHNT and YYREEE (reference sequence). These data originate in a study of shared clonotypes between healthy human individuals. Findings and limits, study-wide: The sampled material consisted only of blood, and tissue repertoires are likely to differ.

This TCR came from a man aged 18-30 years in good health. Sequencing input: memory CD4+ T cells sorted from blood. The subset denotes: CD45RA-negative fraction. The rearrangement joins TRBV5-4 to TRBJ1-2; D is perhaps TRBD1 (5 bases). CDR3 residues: CASSLDWDARLSSYTF. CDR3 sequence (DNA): TGTGCCAGCAGCTTGGATTGGGACGCCCGCCTATCCAGCTACACCTTC. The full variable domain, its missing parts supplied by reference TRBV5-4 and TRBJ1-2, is ETGVTQSPTHLIKTRGQQVTLRCSSQSGHNTVSWYQQALGQGPQFIFQYYREEENGRGNFPPRFSGLQFPNYSSELNVNALELDDSALYLCASSLDWDARLSSYTFGSGTRLTVV.